This is a list of T cell receptor beta chains from one sample in a study of cytomegalovirus exposure and HLA in healthy donors. Method: immunoSEQ multiplex PCR; TCRdb's copy keeps in-frame clones and lacks some. The sample comprises 150,000 to 160,000 clones, about 85% of which are singletons, and more than 2% rests with the top ten. The specimen was PBMCs. The receptors come from a woman under 30 in good health and CMV-seronegative. The CDR3 runs from the conserved cysteine through the conserved F or W. Fields, in order: D gene, clone size, J gene, V gene, CDR3 DNA, CDR3 protein. D genes are given only for firm matches. Size tells how often a clone was seen (once, few, many) or the class of an expanded clone, and some rows leave it out.

.	.	TRBJ2-7	TRBV5-1	TGCGCCAGCAGCTTGCGGGGATACGAGCAGTACTTC	CASSLRGYEQYF
.	once	TRBJ1-1	TRBV5-1	TGCGCCAGCAGCGGGAGGACGGTGAACACTGAAGCTTTCTTT	CASSGRTVNTEAFF
.	.	TRBJ1-4	TRBV18	TGTGCCAGCTCACCACAGGGGGGGGTGACGAATGAAAAACTGTTTTTT	CASSPQGGVTNEKLFF
TRBD1	.	TRBJ2-7	TRBV27	TGTGCCAGCAGAGGACAGGGAGAAACCTACGAGCAGTACTTC	CASRGQGETYEQYF
TRBD2	.	TRBJ2-1	TRBV7-6	TGTGCCAGCAGCTCTGTAGCGGGATATTACAATGAGCAGTTCTTC	CASSSVAGYYNEQFF
.	few	TRBJ2-3	TRBV7-9	TGTGCCAGCAGCACTTATGATACGCAGTATTTT	CASSTYDTQYF
TRBD2	.	TRBJ2-1	TRBV9	TGTGCCAGCAGCGTAGGTAGACTAGCGGTCGGGGGGTACAATGAGCAGTTCTTC	CASSVGRLAVGGYNEQFF
.	.	TRBJ2-7	TRBV4-2	TGTGCCAGCAGCCAAGGAACGATGGCTTACGAGCAGTACTTC	CASSQGTMAYEQYF
.	.	TRBJ2-2	TRBV10-3	TGTGCCATCACCCGGACAGCAACCTTGACTAAGAACACCGGGGAGCTGTTTTTT	CAITRTATLTKNTGELFF
.	.	TRBJ1-2	TRBV19	TGTGCCAGTATAGGGGGGGACCGCGCAGCTAACTATGGCTACACCTTC	CASIGGDRAANYGYTF
.	.	TRBJ2-7	TRBV7-2	TGTGCCAGCAGCTTAGGCAGGCGCGAGCAGTACTTC	CASSLGRREQYF
TRBD1	.	TRBJ1-3	TRBV6-5	TGTGCCAGCAGTTCCCCGGGACAGGGGAGGAACACCATATATTTT	CASSSPGQGRNTIYF
TRBD2	few	TRBJ2-2	TRBV4-3	TGCGCCAGCAGCAAAACTAGCGGGCGAGGAACCGGGGAGCTGTTTTTT	CASSKTSGRGTGELFF
TRBD2	.	TRBJ2-2	TRBV5-4	TGTGCCAGCAGCGGGGGACTAGCGGGGGCCATAAACACCGGGGAGCTGTTTTTT	CASSGGLAGAINTGELFF
TRBD1	.	TRBJ1-5	TRBV28	TGTGCCAGCAGTCCGACAGGGCGAGATGCTATTTCCCAGCATTTT	CASSPTGRDAISQHF
TRBD1	.	TRBJ1-2	TRBV5-1	TGCGCCAGCAGGCCCGGGACAGGGGGCGATGGCTACACCTTC	CASRPGTGGDGYTF
.	.	TRBJ1-2	TRBV7-9	TGTGCCAGCAGCGCCGGAGGGCCTGGCTATGGCTACACCTTC	CASSAGGPGYGYTF
.	once	TRBJ1-2	TRBV18	TGTGCCAGCTCACCAGACAGTCTGTATGGCTACACCTTC	CASSPDSLYGYTF
.	once	TRBJ2-2	TRBV6-1	TGTGCCAGCAGGGTTAGACAGAACACCGGGGAGCTGTTTTTT	CASRVRQNTGELFF
.	once	TRBJ2-7	TRBV15	TGTGCCACCAGCAGAGATCCGGGGAGCTCCTACGAGCAGTACTTC	CATSRDPGSSYEQYF
TRBD2	once	TRBJ2-3	TRBV27	TGTGCCAGCAGCTTAGCGGGAGCGGAAGATACGCAGTATTTT	CASSLAGAEDTQYF
TRBD2	.	TRBJ2-7	TRBV5-4	TGTGCCAGCAGCTCAATAGCGGGGGAGCAGTACTTC	CASSSIAGEQYF
.	.	TRBJ2-7	TRBV5-5	TGTGCCAGCAGCTCAGGCCCCGGGACACCCTACGAGCAGTACTTC	CASSSGPGTPYEQYF